This is a list of T cell receptor beta chains from one sample in a study of T cell changes during pregnancy in multiple sclerosis. Here immunoSEQ multiplex PCR was the method, and the copy in TCRdb shows in-frame clones only, minus some. Altogether fewer than 60,000 clones are present, around 93% being singletons, with the ten largest covering 3% to 4.5%. Sequencing used peripheral blood, obtained after pregnancy. These receptor sequences come from a female donor in good health, enrolled as a control in a pregnancy study. Both conserved end residues are part of each CDR3. D genes are given only for firm matches. Where a row states a size, it is once, few, many or the class of an expanded clone; other rows omit it.

d_gene	v_gene	abundance	j_gene	CDR3aa	CDR3nt
.	TRBV6-5	.	TRBJ1-2	CASSYSRTSNGYTF	TGTGCCAGCAGTTACTCCCGGACTTCGAATGGCTACACCTTC
TRBD2	TRBV7-2	.	TRBJ2-7	CASSPVWTGGPYEQYF	TGTGCCAGCAGTCCGGTATGGACGGGAGGACCTTACGAGCAGTACTTC
TRBD2	TRBV28	.	TRBJ2-1	CASSLSSGSPYNEQFF	TGTGCCAGCAGTTTGTCTAGCGGGAGCCCCTACAATGAGCAGTTCTTC
.	TRBV28	.	TRBJ1-4	CASSSPGGREKLFF	TGTGCCAGCAGTAGTCCGGGGGGGAGGGAAAAACTGTTTTTT
TRBD2	TRBV4-1	.	TRBJ2-3	CASSLAGGLPPDTQYF	TGCGCCAGCAGCCTAGCGGGAGGTCTGCCCCCAGATACGCAGTATTTT
.	TRBV4-1	.	TRBJ2-7	CASSQAVGRQGTGEQYF	TGCGCCAGCAGCCAAGCGGTAGGTCGGCAGGGAACGGGCGAGCAGTACTTC
.	TRBV7-9	.	TRBJ1-5	CASSLGDNSNQPQHF	TGTGCCAGCAGCCTCGGAGATAATAGCAATCAGCCCCAGCATTTT
.	TRBV4-3	.	TRBJ2-6	CASSQDFGANVLTF	TGCGCCAGCAGCCAAGACTTTGGGGCCAACGTCCTGACTTTC
.	TRBV15	.	TRBJ2-7	CATSRDLDSSYEQYF	TGTGCCACCAGCAGGGATCTTGACAGCTCCTACGAGCAGTACTTC
.	TRBV4-2	.	TRBJ1-6	CASSFRGGYNSPLHF	TGTGCCAGCTCTTTTAGGGGGGGATATAATTCACCCCTCCACTTT
TRBD1	TRBV5-6	few	TRBJ1-1	CASSRDRTEAFF	TGTGCCAGCAGCAGGGACAGGACTGAAGCTTTCTTT
TRBD2	TRBV9	.	TRBJ2-1	CASSPVTSGAYNEQFF	TGTGCCAGCAGCCCCGTGACTAGCGGTGCCTACAATGAGCAGTTCTTC
TRBD1	TRBV27	.	TRBJ2-3	CASSSGQGLGDTQYF	TGTGCCAGCAGTTCCGGACAGGGGCTAGGGGATACGCAGTATTTT
TRBD1	TRBV19	.	TRBJ2-7	CASNPQGASTYEQYF	TGTGCCAGTAACCCACAGGGGGCTTCCACCTACGAGCAGTACTTC
TRBD2	TRBV19	.	TRBJ2-1	CASSISGRARDEQFF	TGTGCCAGTAGCATTAGCGGGAGGGCCCGGGATGAGCAGTTCTTC
TRBD1	TRBV19	.	TRBJ2-2	CASSARTGGLTGELFF	TGTGCCAGTAGTGCAAGGACAGGGGGCCTCACCGGGGAGCTGTTTTTT
TRBD1	TRBV5-1	.	TRBJ1-2	CASSVAGGRRYGYTF	TGCGCCAGCAGCGTTGCAGGGGGCAGGAGGTATGGCTACACCTTC
TRBD2	TRBV4-3	.	TRBJ2-7	CASSPGGGYEQYF	TGCGCCAGCAGCCCGGGGGGGGGCTACGAGCAGTACTTC
.	TRBV4-2	.	TRBJ1-1	CASSLLLGNTEAFF	TGTGCCAGCAGCCTTCTACTCGGGAACACTGAAGCTTTCTTT
.	TRBV27	once	TRBJ1-2	CASRGGPGGYTF	TGTGCCAGCAGGGGGGGGCCGGGAGGCTACACCTTC
TRBD2	TRBV5-1	.	TRBJ2-7	CASSLDTGLAGGPSSYEQYF	TGCGCCAGCAGCTTGGACACGGGACTAGCGGGAGGGCCTAGTTCCTACGAGCAGTACTTC
TRBD1	TRBV6-4	.	TRBJ1-1	CASRRDRGPGTEAFF	TGTGCCAGCAGGCGGGACAGGGGGCCTGGTACTGAAGCTTTCTTT
.	TRBV6-1	.	TRBJ1-6	CASSENGGQSFSPLHF	TGTGCCAGCAGTGAAAACGGCGGTCAGTCTTTTTCACCCCTCCACTTT
TRBD2	TRBV19	.	TRBJ2-4	CASSPRGTSGGALGIQYF	TGTGCCAGTAGTCCCAGGGGAACCAGCGGGGGGGCCTTAGGCATTCAGTACTTC
.	TRBV18	.	TRBJ2-7	CASSPGGGRATYEQYF	TGTGCCAGCTCACCAGGGGGGGGGCGGGCCACCTACGAGCAGTACTTC
.	TRBV19	.	TRBJ2-3	CASSWRVTDTQYF	TGTGCCAGTAGTTGGCGGGTCACAGATACGCAGTATTTT
.	TRBV18	.	TRBJ1-2	CASSPLTDVGGYTF	TGTGCCAGCTCACCTCTTACAGACGTGGGTGGCTACACCTTC
TRBD1	TRBV4-3	once	TRBJ1-1	CASSQVATGAVGNTEAFF	TGCGCCAGCAGCCAAGTTGCGACAGGGGCGGTCGGGAACACTGAAGCTTTCTTT
.	TRBV21-1	.	TRBJ1-2	CASSNSPPYGYTF	TGTGCCAGCAGCAACTCCCCCCCCTATGGCTACACCTTC
.	TRBV30	.	TRBJ2-3	CAWSLVRDTQYF	TGTGCCTGGTCTTTGGTCCGGGATACGCAGTATTTT
TRBD1	TRBV7-8	.	TRBJ2-4	CASSSRDRAQSDSKNIQYF	TGTGCCAGCAGCTCCCGGGACAGGGCTCAATCAGATTCCAAAAACATTCAGTACTTC
.	TRBV9	.	TRBJ2-5	CASSLRSGWETQYF	TGTGCCAGCAGCCTCCGTTCAGGCTGGGAGACCCAGTACTTC
.	TRBV6-1	few	TRBJ2-7	CASSKRQDSYEQYF	TGTGCCAGCAGTAAGAGACAGGATTCCTACGAGCAGTACTTC
TRBD1	TRBV5-4	.	TRBJ1-1	CATRTGGMSTEAFF	TGTGCCACAAGGACAGGGGGGATGAGCACTGAAGCTTTCTTT
TRBD1	TRBV5-1	.	TRBJ2-7	CASRESTGASSYEQYF	TGCGCCAGCAGAGAATCGACAGGGGCGAGCTCCTACGAGCAGTACTTC
.	TRBV10-3	.	TRBJ2-2	CAISGRSLNTGELFF	TGTGCCATCAGTGGCAGGTCCCTGAACACCGGGGAGCTGTTTTTT
TRBD2	TRBV7-9	.	TRBJ2-3	CASSPAGGSTDTQYF	TGTGCCAGCAGCCCAGCGGGAGGGAGCACAGATACGCAGTATTTT
.	TRBV18	.	TRBJ2-6	CASSPLGGAGANVLTF	TGTGCCAGCTCACCACTCGGGGGAGCTGGGGCCAACGTCCTGACTTTC
TRBD1	TRBV6-1	.	TRBJ1-1	CASTDGQGRKAFF	TGTGCCAGCACCGACGGACAGGGAAGGAAAGCTTTCTTT
.	TRBV2	few	TRBJ2-1	CALSRLSYNEQFF	TGTGCCCTCTCGCGCCTCTCCTACAATGAGCAGTTCTTC
.	TRBV19	.	TRBJ2-1	CASSMSSSYNEQFF	TGTGCCAGTAGTATGTCCAGCTCCTACAATGAGCAGTTCTTC
TRBD1	TRBV5-4	.	TRBJ1-1	CASSRQGVGEAFF	TGTGCCAGCAGTCGACAGGGGGTGGGTGAAGCTTTCTTT
TRBD1	TRBV6-5	.	TRBJ2-2	CASSYGTGNTGELFF	TGTGCCAGCAGTTACGGGACAGGGAACACCGGGGAGCTGTTTTTT
TRBD1	TRBV27	.	TRBJ2-7	CASSLLGTAKRSYEQYF	TGTGCCAGCAGTTTATTAGGGACAGCAAAAAGGTCCTACGAGCAGTACTTC
.	TRBV9	.	TRBJ2-1	CASSVTGNEQFF	TGTGCCAGCAGCGTTACAGGTAATGAGCAGTTCTTC
.	TRBV7-9	.	TRBJ1-6	CASSLGVDSEERSPLHF	TGTGCCAGCAGCTTAGGCGTCGACTCGGAAGAACGGTCACCCCTCCACTTT
TRBD1	TRBV19	.	TRBJ2-7	CASSIVTGAGTYEQYF	TGTGCCAGTAGTATCGTGACAGGGGCGGGAACCTACGAGCAGTACTTC
TRBD1	TRBV2	.	TRBJ2-7	CASNGQGVYEQYF	TGTGCCAGCAATGGACAGGGAGTCTACGAGCAGTACTTC
.	TRBV5-1	.	TRBJ1-1	CASSLVSGDGFF	TGCGCCAGCAGCTTGGTTTCAGGCGATGGTTTCTTT
TRBD1	TRBV19	.	TRBJ1-1	CASSVGGQGLTEAFF	TGTGCCAGTAGTGTAGGGGGACAGGGTCTCACTGAAGCTTTCTTT
.	TRBV7-9	.	TRBJ1-1	CASSLPPSAEAFF	TGTGCCAGCAGCTTGCCACCGTCAGCTGAAGCTTTCTTT
TRBD2	TRBV10-3	.	TRBJ2-1	CAISAPPGLAGAPGEQFF	TGTGCCATCAGTGCGCCCCCGGGACTAGCGGGGGCACCCGGTGAGCAGTTCTTC
TRBD2	TRBV27	.	TRBJ2-2	CASSLRRTSGSPNTGELFF	TGTGCCAGCAGTTTACGTCGGACTAGCGGGAGCCCGAACACCGGGGAGCTGTTTTTT
.	TRBV5-1	.	TRBJ2-3	CASSSLLGSGTDTQYF	TGCGCCAGCAGCTCCCTACTCGGGAGCGGCACAGATACGCAGTATTTT